This T cell receptor (beta chain) emerged from a study of OX40 agonist ivuxolimab in advanced cancers. Overall study context: Ivuxolimab, which is an agonistic anti-OX40 (CD134) antibody, was administered to the patients. Two patients with cutaneous melanoma and one with hepatocellular carcinoma, three in total, showed partial responses. Study-wide points: CD4+ and CD8+ blood T cells expanded clonally by week 6 at 0.1 to 3.0 mg/kg.

Using immunoSEQ multiplex PCR, the repertoire was profiled, and TCRdb retains in-frame clones only, with some absent. The table includes tens of thousands of clones, around 80% detected once. The V and J ends lost 4 bases and 6 bases, in that order; junction bases with no gene match: 3. Germline V gene data show CDR1 as SGHTA and CDR2 as FQGTGA. The CDR3 runs to 14 residues. Patients had blood sampled at baseline and again on cycle 4 day 1 and cycle 7 day 1. A note on this clone: Antigen unknown.

The chain couples TRBV7-3 to TRBJ2-7; TRBD2 matches 13 bases. The receptor comes from an adult with an advanced solid tumor such as melanoma, head and neck, liver or kidney cancer. The sample in question was CD4+ or CD8+ T cells sorted from blood, obtained in a trial of the OX40 agonist ivuxolimab. The CDR3 reads CASSSRLAGGEQYF. Here the CDR3 DNA reads TGTGCCAGCAGCTCCCGACTAGCGGGGGGCGAGCAGTACTTC.